One sample yielded the 10 T cell receptor beta chains listed below, sequenced in a study of T-cell reconstitution after alpha-beta-depleted transplantation in children. As it was prepared, the TCRbeta library received unique molecular identifiers. TCRdb re-derived calls from the PCR reads in MiXCR, one entry per CDR3 protein. The sample has approximately 270,000 distinct CDR3 sequences, 9.9% seen once. This specimen consisted of PBMCs from the stem cell graft donor, obtained from the stem cell graft. The origin of the receptors is a human donor who donated a stem cell graft to a child with SCID.

This clonotype was picked up a small number of times. The rearrangement links TRBV12-3 or TRBV12-4 to TRBJ2-7, with 11 bases lining up with TRBD1. V lost 5 bases to trimming and J lost 1 base; unmatched junction nucleotides: 4. The CDR3 runs 15 residues. CDR3 bases: TGTGCCAGCAGTGAGGACAGGGGGCTTTCCTACGAGCAGTACTTC. Translating gives CASSEDRGLSYEQYF.

This clonotype was picked up many times. The CDR3 nucleotides are TGTGCCAGCAGCCCCGACAGGGGTAGCAATCAGCCCCAGCATTTT. This sequence encodes CASSPDRGSNQPQHF. The chain recombines TRBV7-9 with TRBJ1-5, with 8 bases fitting TRBD1. Trimming cost V 5 bases and J 0 bases; bases outside gene matches: 3. Germline V gives CDR1 SEHNR, CDR2 FQNEAQ (reference sequence). The CDR3 is made up of 15 amino acids.

This clonotype occurred a few times. Written as DNA, the CDR3 is TGTGCCACCAGCGCAAGGACGGGGCAAGAGACCCAGTACTTC. Translation gives CATSARTGQETQYF. The chain employs TRBV15 and TRBJ2-5; possible D gene TRBD2, 5 bases. V lost 5 bases and J lost 2, with 12 bases in between. The germline V gene encodes CDR1 LNHNV and CDR2 YYDKDF (reference sequence). This CDR3 is built from 14 residues.

This clonotype was seen more than once but under ten times. The chain combines TRBV4-1 with TRBJ2-7; D might be TRBD1 (6 bases). CDR3 size: 15 residues. Trimming stripped 0 bases from V and 3 bases from J, with 12 bases between. Germline CDR1 reads MGHRA; CDR2 reads YSYEKL. CDR3 in amino acids: CASSQDLTGYYEQYF. In nucleotides, the CDR3 is TGCGCCAGCAGCCAAGATCTGACAGGTTACTACGAGCAGTACTTC.

V usage is TRBV20-1 and J usage is TRBJ2-1; no clear D. Per the germline V gene, CDR1 is DFQATT and CDR2 is SNEGSKA (reference sequence). Between the trimmed V and J ends, which lost 2 bases and 0 bases, there was a span of 8 bases. The CDR3 is made up of 14 amino acids. In nucleotides, the CDR3 is TGCAGTGCTAGACCCGGCGGCTCCTACAATGAGCAGTTCTTC. This codes for CSARPGGSYNEQFF.

This clonotype was counted between two and nine times. The V call is TRBV5-6, the J call TRBJ2-1, with 8 bases that match TRBD2. V shed 6 bases and J 9 bases; nucleotides not matched to a gene: 11. The CDR3 consists of 14 residues. Germline V lookup: CDR1 SGHDT, CDR2 YYEEEE. CDR3 sequence reads: CASTPGLDRGEQFF. The CDR3 region has the DNA TGTGCCAGCACTCCGGGACTAGATCGCGGTGAGCAGTTCTTC.

In this sample, this clonotype turned up many times. The rearrangement links TRBV4-2 to TRBJ1-1; D call uncertain. Trimming stripped 2 bases from V and 3 bases from J, with 4 bases between. The CDR3 sequence is 12 residues long. From germline, CDR1 is LGHNA and CDR2 YNFKEQ. This CDR3 is CASSQTHTEAFF. In nucleotides, the CDR3 is TGTGCCAGCAGCCAAACGCACACTGAAGCTTTCTTT.

This clonotype was seen ten or more times. J is TRBJ2-1 and V is TRBV6-5; 7 nucleotides line up with TRBD2. CDR3 length equals 13 residues. J lost 10 bases, V lost 1 base, and 4 bases had no gene match. Looked up from germline, CDR1 is MNHEY and CDR2 is SVGAGI. Here the CDR3 DNA reads TGTGCCAGCAGTTACTTCGGGGGGAAGGAGCAGTTCTTC. Translating gives CASSYFGGKEQFF.

Only a few counts were recorded for this clonotype. The CDR3 DNA follows: TGTGCCAGCAGAACTAGCGCAGGGACCCAGTACTTC. This encodes CASRTSAGTQYF. The chain joins TRBV12-3 or TRBV12-4 to TRBJ2-5, with 7 bases that match TRBD2. With V trimmed by 6 bases and J by 7 bases, 5 bases remained unmatched. The CDR3 is made up of 12 amino acids.

This clonotype was picked up many times. CDR3 nucleotide sequence: TGTGCCAGCAGCACCATAGACGGACCCTACGAGCAGTACTTC. Its translation is CASSTIDGPYEQYF. The chain carries TRBV5-5 and TRBJ2-7; D is ambiguous. The CDR3 sequence is 14 residues long. Per germline, CDR1 SGHKS and CDR2 YYEKEE (reference sequence). Trimming took off 4 bases at V and 2 bases at J, with 13 bases between the two ends.